Listed below are T cell receptor beta chains from one sample, sequenced in a study of T cells expressing NK-cell markers. TCRdb re-analyzed the 5' RACE reads; it lists each CDR3 protein once, without DNA. This sample's clone table lists about 460,000 distinct CDR3 sequences. What was sequenced was blood T cells: a sorted CD56 or NKG2C T cell subset, CD4+ or CD8+ T cells, or bulk PBMC T cells (not recorded which). The source of these receptors is a woman in her forties or fifties in good health. The CDR3 runs from the conserved cysteine through the conserved F or W.

J gene,V gene,CDR3 length,CDR3 protein
TRBJ1-3,TRBV7-8,16,CASRDPGTGSGNTIYF
TRBJ2-7,TRBV5-1,14,CASSKDKSLYEQYF
TRBJ2-1,TRBV4-1,14,CASSQDPSGSGQFF
TRBJ2-6,TRBV29-1,16,CSVEGSGSSGANVLTF
TRBJ1-2,TRBV20-1,13,CSATGGLNYGYTF
TRBJ2-1,TRBV3-1,13,CASSQALGNEQFF
TRBJ1-2,TRBV20-1,12,CSARNQQSGYTF
TRBJ1-5,TRBV12-3/TRBV12-4,17,CASRTGPMMGNDQPQHF
TRBJ2-6,TRBV3-1,17,CASSALAGSSGANVLTF
TRBJ2-2,TRBV12-3/TRBV12-4,15,CASSLGTGGPGELFF
TRBJ2-5,TRBV10-3,15,CAISAQGYDRETQYF
TRBJ1-6,TRBV12-3/TRBV12-4,12,CASTAFGSPLHF
TRBJ1-6,TRBV7-8,15,CASSERRGDNSPLHF
TRBJ1-4,TRBV5-1,18,CASRTRRAEKATNEKLFF
TRBJ2-3,TRBV3-1,12,CASSQGADTQYF
TRBJ2-3,TRBV11-1,15,CASSLQSGRTDTQYF
TRBJ2-3,TRBV29-1,11,CSAKIGDTQYF
TRBJ2-5,TRBV3-1,17,CASKLAGAPGRAETQYF
TRBJ1-1,TRBV5-1,16,CASSLGGLGGDTEAFF